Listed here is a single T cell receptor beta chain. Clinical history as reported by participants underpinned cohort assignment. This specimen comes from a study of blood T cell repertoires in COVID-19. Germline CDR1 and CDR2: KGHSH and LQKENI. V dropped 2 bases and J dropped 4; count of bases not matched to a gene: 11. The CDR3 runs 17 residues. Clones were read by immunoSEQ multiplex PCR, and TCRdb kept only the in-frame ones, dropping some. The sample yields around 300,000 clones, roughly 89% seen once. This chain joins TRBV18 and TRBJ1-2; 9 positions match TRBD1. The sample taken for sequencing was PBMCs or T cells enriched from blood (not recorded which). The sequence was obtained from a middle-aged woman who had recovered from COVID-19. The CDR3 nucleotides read TGTGCCAGCTCACCAACCACAGGGGGCCTTGATTTCTATGGCTACACCTTC. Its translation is CASSPTTGGLDFYGYTF.